This T cell receptor beta chain is from a study of graft-versus-host responses after intestinal transplantation. In the study overall: Multivisceral, liver-intestinal, or isolated intestinal transplants were given to recipients. Each recipient received anti-thymocyte globulin induction, then tacrolimus and steroids for around three years. Findings and limits, study-wide: GvH clonotypes were identified within recipient marrow, with a subset emerging first in ileum or blood.

V was shortened by 5 bases and J by 8 bases, with 7 bases between the two germline ends. CDR1 is LNHDA and CDR2 is SQIVND in the germline V gene (reference sequence). This CDR3 is 11 amino acids long. This clone turned up a few times. Its specificity is not known. Data came from immunoSEQ multiplex PCR; TCRdb stores just in-frame clones and leaves some out. The sample contains more than 10,000 clones, about 86% of which appear only once. This TCR was sampled from a human patient who received an intestinal transplant, so some T cells may come from the graft donor. The chain couples TRBV19 to TRBJ2-1; D call uncertain. The sequences come from PBMCs, collected approximately 19 weeks after transplant. The CDR3 sequence is CASSSWDEQFF. CDR3 bases: TGTGCCAGTAGTTCATGGGATGAGCAGTTCTTC. The full variable domain, completed using reference TRBV19 and TRBJ2-1, is DGGITQSPKYLFRKEGQNVTLSCEQNLNHDAMYWYRQDPGQGLRLIYYSQIVNDFQKGDIAEGYSVSREKKESFPLTVTSAQKNPTAFYLCASSSWDEQFFGPGTRLTVL.